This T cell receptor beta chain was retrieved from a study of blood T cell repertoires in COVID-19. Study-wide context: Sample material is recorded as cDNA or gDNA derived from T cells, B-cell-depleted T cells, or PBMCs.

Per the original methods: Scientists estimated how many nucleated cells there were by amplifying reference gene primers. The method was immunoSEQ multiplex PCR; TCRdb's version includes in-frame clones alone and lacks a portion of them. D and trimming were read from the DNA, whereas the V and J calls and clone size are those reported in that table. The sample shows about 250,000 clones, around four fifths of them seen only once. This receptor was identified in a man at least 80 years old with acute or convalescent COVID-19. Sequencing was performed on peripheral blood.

Here the CDR3 reads CASSIRRIPGELFF. Written as DNA, the CDR3 is TGTGCCAGTAGTATTCGGCGGATTCCCGGGGAGCTGTTTTTT. The chain has TRBV19 and TRBJ2-2; unclear D gene. CDR1 and CDR2 (germline): LNHDA, SQIVND (reference sequence). Trimming shortened V by 3 bases and J by 6 bases, and 11 bases separated the two germline ends. The CDR3 has 14 residues.